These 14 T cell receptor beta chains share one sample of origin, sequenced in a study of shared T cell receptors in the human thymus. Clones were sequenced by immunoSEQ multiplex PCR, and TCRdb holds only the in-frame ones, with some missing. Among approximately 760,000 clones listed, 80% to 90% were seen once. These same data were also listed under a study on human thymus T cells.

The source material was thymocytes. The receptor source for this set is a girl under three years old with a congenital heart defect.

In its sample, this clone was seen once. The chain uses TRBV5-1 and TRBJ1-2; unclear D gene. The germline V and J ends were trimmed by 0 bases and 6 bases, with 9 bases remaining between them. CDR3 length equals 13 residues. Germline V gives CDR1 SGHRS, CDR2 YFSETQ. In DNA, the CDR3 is TGCGCCAGCAGCTTGGACCGAGTTGATGGCTACACCTTC. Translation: CASSLDRVDGYTF.

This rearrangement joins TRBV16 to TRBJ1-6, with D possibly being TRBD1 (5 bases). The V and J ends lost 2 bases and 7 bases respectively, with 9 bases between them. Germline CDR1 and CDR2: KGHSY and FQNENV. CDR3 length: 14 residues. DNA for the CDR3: TGTGCCAGCAGCCAACGGGACTTAAATTCACCCCTCCACTTT. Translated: CASSQRDLNSPLHF. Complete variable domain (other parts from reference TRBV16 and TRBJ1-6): GEEVAQTPKHLVRGEGQKAKLYCAPIKGHSYVFWYQQVLKNEFKFLISFQNENVFDETGMPKERFSAKCLPNSPCSLEIQATKLEDSAVYFCASSQRDLNSPLHFGNGTRLTVT.

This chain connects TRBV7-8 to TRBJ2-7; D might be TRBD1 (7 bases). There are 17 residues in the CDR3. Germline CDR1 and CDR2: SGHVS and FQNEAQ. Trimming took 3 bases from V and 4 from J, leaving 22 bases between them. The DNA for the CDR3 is TGTGCCAGCAGCTTTTCCCAGGGGGGTGCCCTCTCTTACGAGCAGTACTTC. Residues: CASSFSQGGALSYEQYF.

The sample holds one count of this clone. CDR3 loop: CASTTRQVAGGTDTQYF. CDR3 nucleotide sequence: TGTGCCAGCACCACACGGCAGGTAGCGGGGGGCACAGATACGCAGTATTTT. This chain uses TRBV7-9 with TRBJ2-3, with 9 bases fitting TRBD2. Trimming removed 7 bases from V and 1 base from J; junction bases left unmatched: 12. The CDR3 has 17 residues. The germline CDR1 and CDR2 sequences are SEHNR and FQNEAQ (reference sequence).

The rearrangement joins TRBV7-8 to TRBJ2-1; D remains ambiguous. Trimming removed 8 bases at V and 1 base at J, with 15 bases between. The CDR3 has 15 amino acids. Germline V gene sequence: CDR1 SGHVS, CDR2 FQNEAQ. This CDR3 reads CASVSGWPSYNEQFF. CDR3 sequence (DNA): TGTGCCAGCGTGTCCGGGTGGCCTTCCTACAATGAGCAGTTCTTC.

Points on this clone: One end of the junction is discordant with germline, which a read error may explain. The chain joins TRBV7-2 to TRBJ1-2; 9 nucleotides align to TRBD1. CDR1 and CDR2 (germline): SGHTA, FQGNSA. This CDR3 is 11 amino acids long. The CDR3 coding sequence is TGTGCCAGCAGCTTCCGGGACAGGGAGTCCTTC. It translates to CASSFRDRESF.

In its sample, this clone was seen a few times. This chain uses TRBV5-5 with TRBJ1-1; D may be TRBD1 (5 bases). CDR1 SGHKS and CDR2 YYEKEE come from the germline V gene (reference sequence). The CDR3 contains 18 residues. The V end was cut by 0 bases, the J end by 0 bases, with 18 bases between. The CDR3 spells CASSLEGPPVGMNTEAFF. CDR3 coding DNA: TGTGCCAGCAGCTTGGAGGGGCCACCTGTCGGAATGAACACTGAAGCTTTCTTT.

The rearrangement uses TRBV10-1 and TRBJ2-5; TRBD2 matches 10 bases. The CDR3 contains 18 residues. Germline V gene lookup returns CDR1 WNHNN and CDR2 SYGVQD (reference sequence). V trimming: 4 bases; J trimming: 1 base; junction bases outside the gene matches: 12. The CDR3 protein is CASSGTSGNYKIQETQYF. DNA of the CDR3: TGCGCCAGCAGTGGAACTAGCGGGAACTACAAAATCCAAGAGACCCAGTACTTC.

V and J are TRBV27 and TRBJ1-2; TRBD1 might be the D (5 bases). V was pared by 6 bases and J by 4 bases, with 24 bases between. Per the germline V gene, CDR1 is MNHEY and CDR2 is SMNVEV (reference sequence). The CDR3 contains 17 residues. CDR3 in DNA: TGTGCCAGCAGCTCGTCCCCTCAAAGACAGCGTTTCTATGGCTACACCTTC. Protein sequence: CASSSSPQRQRFYGYTF.

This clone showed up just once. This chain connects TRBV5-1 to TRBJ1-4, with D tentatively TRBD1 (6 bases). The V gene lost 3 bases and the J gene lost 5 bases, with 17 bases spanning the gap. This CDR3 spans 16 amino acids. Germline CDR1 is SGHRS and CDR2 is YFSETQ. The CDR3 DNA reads TGCGCCAGCAGCTCGCGGGGGGCAGGGAGGAATGAAAAACTGTTTTTT. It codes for CASSSRGAGRNEKLFF.

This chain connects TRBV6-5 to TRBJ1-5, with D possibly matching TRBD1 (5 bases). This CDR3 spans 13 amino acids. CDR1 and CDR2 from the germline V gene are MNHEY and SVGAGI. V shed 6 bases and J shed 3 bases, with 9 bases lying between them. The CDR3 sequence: CASRSQVNQPQHF. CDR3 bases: TGTGCCAGCAGATCACAGGTCAATCAGCCCCAGCATTTT.

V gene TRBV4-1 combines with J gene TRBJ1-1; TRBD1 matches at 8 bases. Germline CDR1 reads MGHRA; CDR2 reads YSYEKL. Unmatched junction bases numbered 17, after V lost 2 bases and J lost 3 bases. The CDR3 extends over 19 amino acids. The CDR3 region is CASSQLKPAGGPWDTEAFF. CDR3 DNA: TGCGCCAGCAGCCAACTCAAACCCGCAGGGGGCCCGTGGGACACTGAAGCTTTCTTT.

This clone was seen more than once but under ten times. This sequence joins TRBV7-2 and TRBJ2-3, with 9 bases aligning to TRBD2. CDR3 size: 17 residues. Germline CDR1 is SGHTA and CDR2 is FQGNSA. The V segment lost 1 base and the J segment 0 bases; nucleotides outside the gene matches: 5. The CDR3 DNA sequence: TGTGCCAGCAGCTTAGGGAGCGGGGGGCCTAGCACAGATACGCAGTATTTT. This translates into CASSLGSGGPSTDTQYF.

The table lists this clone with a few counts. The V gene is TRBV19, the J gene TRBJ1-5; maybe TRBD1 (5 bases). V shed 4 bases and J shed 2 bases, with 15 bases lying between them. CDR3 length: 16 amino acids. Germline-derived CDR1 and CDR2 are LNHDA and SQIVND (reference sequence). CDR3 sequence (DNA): TGTGCCAGTAGTAACCAACAGGATCGCGGCAATCAGCCCCAGCATTTT. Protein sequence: CASSNQQDRGNQPQHF. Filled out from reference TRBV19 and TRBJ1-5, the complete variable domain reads DGGITQSPKYLFRKEGQNVTLSCEQNLNHDAMYWYRQDPGQGLRLIYYSQIVNDFQKGDIAEGYSVSREKKESFPLTVTSAQKNPTAFYLCASSNQQDRGNQPQHFGDGTRLSIL.